Each of the 20 T cell receptor beta chains below was sequenced from the same sample in a study of T cell changes during pregnancy in multiple sclerosis. Repertoires were generated with immunoSEQ multiplex PCR, while TCRdb's copy carries only in-frame clones and drops some. The repertoire holds about 79,000 clones, with 80% to 95% as singletons. The sequencing used CD4+ T cells from peripheral blood mononuclear cells, collected in the second trimester of pregnancy. The receptors stem from a female donor with multiple sclerosis, enrolled in a pregnancy study.

The genes are TRBV28 and TRBJ2-7; TRBD2 agrees at 16 bases. Looked up from germline, CDR1 is MDHEN and CDR2 is SYDVKM. The V and J ends lost 8 bases and 9 bases, in that order; junction bases with no gene match: 16. The CDR3 runs 17 residues. The CDR3 bases are TGTGCCAGCTCACCGGGACTAGCGGGAGGGCGGGGGGTGGTGCAGTACTTC. This encodes CASSPGLAGGRGVVQYF. The entire variable domain, with the rest obtained from reference TRBV28 and TRBJ2-7, is as follows: DVKVTQSSRYLVKRTGEKVFLECVQDMDHENMFWYRQDPGLGLRLIYFSYDVKMKEKGDIPEGYSVSREKKERFSLILESASTNQTSMYLCASSPGLAGGRGVVQYFGPGTRLTVT.

J is TRBJ2-5 and V is TRBV14; weak D call: TRBD1 (6 bases). V was shortened by 3 bases and J by 4 bases, with 18 bases between the two germline ends. CDR1 and CDR2 from the germline V gene are SGHDN and FVKESK. The CDR3 length is 16 residues. Written as DNA, the CDR3 is TGTGCCAGCAGCCACTCCCGGTACAGGGCAGGAGAGACCCAGTACTTC. This translates into CASSHSRYRAGETQYF.

V and J are TRBV5-6 and TRBJ2-7; D may be TRBD1 (6 bases). This CDR3 has 13 amino acids. CDR1 is SGHDT and CDR2 is YYEEEE in the germline V gene. V was shortened by 4 bases and J by 3 bases, with 11 bases between the two germline ends. CDR3 residues: CASSVEQGYEQYF. CDR3 coding DNA: TGTGCCAGCAGCGTAGAACAGGGCTACGAGCAGTACTTC.

The chain combines TRBV6-5 with TRBJ1-6; TRBD1 might be the D (5 bases). The CDR3 extends over 14 amino acids. Germline CDR1 MNHEY, CDR2 SVGAGI. V lost 0 bases, J lost 9 bases, and 9 bases lay in between. The CDR3 loop reads CASSYSNRFSPLHF. The DNA of the CDR3 is TGTGCCAGCAGTTACTCGAACAGGTTTTCACCCCTCCACTTT.

The gene calls are TRBV18 and TRBJ2-5; 8 nucleotides match TRBD2. Germline V CDR1 and CDR2: KGHSH, LQKENI. V gave up 2 bases and J gave up 2 bases; unmatched junction bases: 7. This CDR3 is built from 16 residues. CDR3 residues: CASSPVQRGPQETQYF. CDR3 in DNA: TGTGCCAGCTCACCAGTCCAGCGGGGGCCACAAGAGACCCAGTACTTC. The complete variable domain, with remaining parts taken from reference TRBV18 and TRBJ2-5, reads NAGVMQNPRHLVRRRGQEARLRCSPMKGHSHVYWYRQLPEEGLKFMVYLQKENIIDESGMPKERFSAEFPKEGPSILRIQQVVRGDSAAYFCASSPVQRGPQETQYFGPGTRLLVL.

The gene calls are TRBV5-1 and TRBJ2-1; 10 bases are a match to TRBD2. CDR1 SGHRS and CDR2 YFSETQ come from the germline V gene. The V and J ends lost 4 bases and 8 bases, in that order; junction bases with no gene match: 24. The CDR3 is 20 amino acids. The CDR3 coding sequence is TGCGCCAGCAGCGTTGTTCCGGGACTAGCGACCGACCCCGTATCCTATGAGCAGTTCTTC. Translation: CASSVVPGLATDPVSYEQFF.

The chain carries TRBV28 and TRBJ2-7; 9 positions agree with TRBD2. The ends lost 7 bases at V and 3 bases at J; junction bases unmatched: 4. The CDR3 is 13 amino acids. Germline CDR1 MDHEN, CDR2 SYDVKM. In nucleotides, the CDR3 is TGTGCCAGCAATCTAGCGGGAAACTACGAGCAGTACTTC. Protein sequence: CASNLAGNYEQYF.

This clone has only one observation. V usage is TRBV6-5 and J usage is TRBJ1-2, with D unclear. Trimming pared 5 bases from V and 4 bases from J, leaving 11 bases between. This CDR3 contains 13 residues. Germline lookup yields CDR1 MNHEY and CDR2 SVGAGI. Written as DNA, the CDR3 is TGTGCCAGCAGTGCCTCAGGCGCCTATGGCTACACCTTC. It translates to CASSASGAYGYTF.

This clone has a handful of counts. The V gene is TRBV6-1, the J gene TRBJ2-5; the match to TRBD2 covers 9 bases. The length of the CDR3 is 13 residues. CDR1 MNHNS and CDR2 SASEGT come from the germline V gene. V lost 5 bases and J lost 5; bases outside the gene matches: 3. The CDR3 sequence: CASSLSGRETQYF. The CDR3 region has the DNA TGTGCCAGCAGTCTAAGCGGGAGGGAGACCCAGTACTTC.

The chain joins TRBV15 to TRBJ1-3; D ambiguous. V was pared by 0 bases and J by 0 bases, with 9 bases between. CDR1 is LNHNV and CDR2 is YYDKDF in the germline V gene (reference sequence). The CDR3 totals 16 residues. Here the CDR3 reads CATSRDTGSSGNTIYF. CDR3 in DNA: TGTGCCACCAGCAGAGATACCGGGAGCTCTGGAAACACCATATATTTT.

V is TRBV1 and J is TRBJ2-2; the DNA was not used to check the table's D call, TRBD2. TRBV1 is marked as a pseudogene. The CDR3 runs to 19 residues. The CDR3 DNA sequence: TGCACCAGCAGCCAAGAAGGGCTAGCGGGGGAGAGGAACACCGGGGAGCTGTTTTTT. Protein product: CTSSQEGLAGERNTGELFF.

This chain joins TRBV2 and TRBJ2-7; D is unresolved. Trimming removed 7 bases at V and 0 bases at J, with 25 bases between. Germline assignment: CDR1 SNHLY and CDR2 FYNNEI. The CDR3 length is 18 residues. CDR3 region: CASTNFKQYGRSSYEQYF. The CDR3 bases are TGTGCCAGCACTAACTTTAAGCAATACGGAAGGAGCTCCTACGAGCAGTACTTC.

CDR3 region: CASTMGAASGPYEQYF. The CDR3 region has the DNA TGTGCCAGTACAATGGGGGCGGCTAGCGGACCGTACGAGCAGTACTTC. The chain carries TRBV28 and TRBJ2-7; a possible D gene is TRBD2 (7 bases). The ends were cut back, 9 bases at V and 4 bases at J, with 25 bases in the middle. The CDR3 is 16 amino acids. The germline gives CDR1 MDHEN, CDR2 SYDVKM.

The CDR3 region is CASSTSGGPDTQYF. The CDR3 DNA follows: TGTGCCAGCAGCACTAGCGGGGGGCCAGATACGCAGTATTTT. This chain links TRBV7-9 with TRBJ2-3, with 12 bases identical to TRBD2. Germline V gene data show CDR1 as SEHNR and CDR2 as FQNEAQ (reference sequence). The CDR3 extends over 14 amino acids. J was trimmed by 4 bases and V by 5 bases; bases with no gene match: 1.

The chain has TRBV27 and TRBJ2-5; 8 bases map to TRBD2. CDR1 MNHEY and CDR2 SMNVEV come from the germline V gene (reference sequence). There are 15 residues in the CDR3. The ends lost 4 bases at V and 4 bases at J; junction bases unmatched: 8. The CDR3 protein is CASSSRGTRIETQYF. CDR3 DNA sequence: TGTGCCAGCAGTTCCCGCGGGACTAGGATAGAGACCCAGTACTTC.

J is TRBJ1-5 and V is TRBV6-1; TRBD1 aligns across 7 bases. V was clipped by 3 bases and J by 6 bases; unmatched bases: 5. Germline V CDR1 and CDR2: MNHNS, SASEGT. The CDR3 runs 14 residues. This chain's CDR3 is CASSERQGGQPQHF. CDR3 nucleotide sequence: TGTGCCAGCAGTGAGCGACAGGGAGGTCAGCCCCAGCATTTT.

The chain recombines TRBV30 with TRBJ2-7; no clear D. This CDR3 comprises 13 residues. V shed 3 bases and J shed 2 bases, with 11 bases lying between them. From germline, CDR1 is GTSNPN and CDR2 SVGIG (reference sequence). The chain's CDR3 is CAWRNTDAYEQYF. For the CDR3, the DNA is TGTGCCTGGAGGAACACAGATGCCTACGAGCAGTACTTC. The variable domain in full, with the rest retrieved from reference TRBV30 and TRBJ2-7, is SQTIHQWPATLVQPVGSPLSLECTVEGTSNPNLYWYRQAAGRGLQLLFYSVGIGQISSEVPQNLSASRPQDRQFILSSKKLLLSDSGFYLCAWRNTDAYEQYFGPGTRLTVT.

The chain carries TRBV11-2 and TRBJ2-7; 11 positions agree with TRBD2. Germline CDR1 reads SGHAT; CDR2 reads FQNNGV. This CDR3 contains 17 residues. Trimming took 3 bases from V and 2 from J; bases not matched to a gene: 9. This CDR3 reads CASSFPSGGNIPYEQYF. Written as DNA, the CDR3 is TGTGCCAGCAGCTTCCCTAGCGGGGGGAATATTCCCTACGAGCAGTACTTC.

The rearrangement links TRBV9 to TRBJ2-3; 7 positions match TRBD1. The CDR3 has 15 amino acids. The V and J ends lost 4 bases and 5 bases, in that order; junction bases with no gene match: 10. Looked up from germline, CDR1 is SGDLS and CDR2 is YYNGEE. The CDR3 spells CASSPHPTGEDTQYF. The CDR3 DNA follows: TGTGCCAGCAGCCCCCACCCAACAGGGGAAGATACGCAGTATTTT. The whole variable domain, filled in from reference TRBV9 and TRBJ2-3, reads DSGVTQTPKHLITATGQRVTLRCSPRSGDLSVYWYQQSLDQGLQFLIQYYNGEERAKGNILERFSAQQFPDLHSELNLSSLELGDSALYFCASSPHPTGEDTQYFGPGTRLTVL.

The chain carries TRBV19 and TRBJ2-5; 8 bases map to TRBD1. Germline CDR1 and CDR2: LNHDA and SQIVND (reference sequence). The CDR3 contains 13 residues. V gave up 6 bases and J gave up 7 bases; unmatched junction bases: 7. The DNA of the CDR3 is TGTGCCAGTAGAGACAGGGGCGGACCGACCCAGTACTTC. Translation: CASRDRGGPTQYF.